The present entry profiles one TCR beta chain with its context. Its antigen target is currently unknown. Base qualities are not at hand, and no much larger clone is one base apart. cDNA was synthesized by template-switch 5'RACE using a primer carrying a 10-nucleotide random unique molecular identifier by which each TCR transcript was tagged. Every sequencing run covered 15-18 subjects and yielded more than 160 million TCR-beta sequences. The RNeasy kit was used to extract total RNA. The KAPA Real-time Library Amplification kit was used to amplify TCR-beta VDJ regions with primers for the TCR constant region and the 5'RACE anchor. Sample indexes and Illumina adaptors were added in a first PCR, and a second PCR then increased library yield. After Ampure bead purification, the TCR product of roughly 650 bp was size-selected on a 2% E-gel SizeSelection system. Before pooling, libraries had their quality checked on a Bioanalyzer, their concentration measured with Qubit, and their quantity determined with the Kapa Library Quantification kit. An Illumina HiSeq 2500 was used to sequence the libraries paired-end at 2 x 150 bp. To increase sequence diversity, about 23-30% phiX was spiked into each library pool. As for the authors' bioinformatics: Quality-filtered reads were processed with the UMI-based MiGEC pipeline, and over 85% of raw TCR sequences were removed by the MiGEC pipeline during error correction. IMGT germline references were used for alignment of VDJ genes, and clonotypes were defined by a unique CDR3 amino acid sequence together with V-J genes. VDJtools evaluated clonal expansion, Shannon diversity and CDR3 relatedness (CalcPairwiseDistances, ClusterSamples); CLCbio workbench built phylogenetic trees. Clones with at least 8 unique UMIs were defined as expanded, with this threshold being based on coefficient-of-variation modelling across technical triplicates. TCRdb reran the public reads through fastp at Q25 and MiXCR, keeping productive beta chains. Every distinct CDR3 protein forms one entry, paired with its most common genes and DNA. The V and J calls were determined by TCRdb, not by the authors. This sample holds tens of thousands of distinct CDR3 sequences; around 3.6% were observed only once. Of the sample, around 1.5% falls within the top ten clones.

Unsorted PBMC libraries were generated from 2 million PBMCs stored in RNAlater at -80 °C until RNA extraction. The multiple sclerosis patients were enrolled in a US clinical protocol that evaluated disease progression with magnetic resonance imaging. Peripheral blood was subjected to Ficoll-Hypaque density gradient centrifugation to isolate PBMCs, which were then cryopreserved in liquid nitrogen. The CDR3 runs 12 amino acids, cysteine and phenylalanine included. The sequence is cut down to CDR3 DNA, 36 bases in frame from base 1. CDR1 and CDR2 (MNHEY, SVGAGI) derive from the germline V gene. The V and J ends are trimmed by 8 bases and 6 bases, leaving 13 bases between them. These data belong to a study of neurological immune-mediated disorders (dated by TCRdb to about 2019). Background for the entire study: Among the roughly 35 multiple sclerosis patients, approximately 30 had relapsing-remitting MS and 3 had secondary progressive MS. Using UMI-based sequencing, the study compared peripheral blood TCR-beta repertoires from patients with HTLV-I-associated myelopathy (HAM/TSP), patients with multiple sclerosis, and healthy controls. The 106 TCR-beta libraries covered PBMC samples along with longitudinal samples, technical triplicates, and paired sorted CD4+ and CD8+ T-cell subsets. The cohort was made up of 65 to 75 subjects, consisting of some 14 HAM/TSP patients, about 35 multiple sclerosis patients and around 20 healthy controls. Results and caveats for the whole study, not just this receptor: The MS cluster was not associated with any clinical or MRI features, and the authors stated that larger cohorts are needed. In phylogenetic analysis, the repertoires of 18 of 34 MS patients grouped into a cluster of related CDR3 sequences, which suggests a possible signature at the repertoire level. No identical CDR3 amino acid sequences were found to be shared among expanded clones across subjects, suggesting that TCR-beta repertoires were private in all groups. TCR clonal expansion was highest in HAM/TSP patients and lowest in MS patients, with MS patients falling below even healthy controls.

Recombination connected TRBV6-5 to TRBJ1-2; the D gene is perhaps TRBD1, on 5 matching bases. The TCR comes from a man younger than 45 with multiple sclerosis. Sequenced input: PBMCs. The DNA is TGTGCCAGCGCGCAGGGCTCCCATGGCTACACCTTC. It specifies CASAQGSHGYTF.